The 14 T cell receptor beta chains reported below all come from one sample, sequenced in a study of tissue T cells after allogeneic stem cell transplantation. Libraries were prepared by immunoSEQ multiplex PCR; TCRdb keeps only in-frame clonotypes and omits some of them. The repertoire has approximately 6,700 clones, approximately 46% of them found once; the top ten carry over 3%. Time point specified: mouse harvest day 7 after allogeneic transplant. Tail vein injection delivered 10^7 T-cell-depleted bone marrow cells and 10^6 splenic CD5+ T cells. Sequencing was carried out using gut tissue. Every receptor here comes from a female BALB/c mouse given C57BL/6 T cells with graft-versus-host disease after an allogeneic hematopoietic cell transplant.

This clone came up a few times. The genes are named according to mouse. Read data end 1 residue before the CDR3 end; the end is taken from the germline J gene. The chain uses TRBV16 and TRBJ1-5, with D uncertain. CDR1 is SGHSA and CDR2 is FRNQAP in the germline V gene. There are 13 residues in the CDR3. The V gene lost 1 base and the J gene lost 8 bases, with 9 bases spanning the gap. The CDR3 is CASSLGEEEAPLF. The sequenced part of the CDR3 DNA is TGTGCAAGCAGCTTAGGGGAGGAGGAGGCTCCGCTT.

Concerning this clone itself: Here the gene names and germline are mouse. The CDR3 end lies 1 residue beyond the end of the read and is filled in from the germline J gene. V gene TRBV3 combines with J gene TRBJ2-4; the match to TRBD1 covers 7 bases. The CDR3 loop spans 14 amino acids. CDR1 is SNHLY, CDR2 FYNGKV, per germline (reference sequence). V was clipped by 5 bases and J by 2 bases; unmatched bases: 4. Incomplete CDR3 DNA: TGTGCCAGCAGCCGACAGGGAATTCAAAACACCTTGTAC. It specifies CASSRQGIQNTLY. The CDR3 in its entirety is CASSRQGIQNTLYF.

Note on this clone: Germline and genes here are mouse. The CDR3 end lies 1 residue beyond the end of the read and is filled in from the germline J gene. The chain couples TRBV3 to TRBJ2-3; D ambiguous. Deletions cut 4 bases from V and 1 base from J, with 6 bases between. Germline lookup yields CDR1 SNHLY and CDR2 FYNGKV (reference sequence). The CDR3 covers 13 residues. Incomplete CDR3 DNA: TGTGCCAGCAGCTCCCTGGGTGCAGAAACGCTGTAT. It encodes CASSSLGAETLY. In full, the CDR3 is CASSSLGAETLYF.

A word on this clone: Gene names and germline refer to mouse. The DNA ends 1 residue before the CDR3 does, and the rest of the CDR3 is filled in from the germline J gene. The chain recombines TRBV12-2 with TRBJ2-7, with 12 bases lining up with TRBD2. In germline, CDR1 is SGHLS, CDR2 HYDKME. V was clipped by 3 bases and J by 7 bases; unmatched bases: 6. The CDR3 sequence is 14 residues long. CDR3 loop: CASSLTGGAWEQYF. CDR3 DNA (partial): TGTGCCAGCTCTTTGACTGGGGGGGCATGGGAACAGTAC.

In the case of this clone: Mouse germline and gene names are used. The sequence runs out 1 residue before the end of the CDR3; the remainder is reconstructed from the germline J gene. The V gene is TRBV12-1, the J gene TRBJ2-3; a possible D gene is TRBD2 (6 bases). Germline assignment: CDR1 SGHSN and CDR2 HYEKVE. Trimming shortened V by 0 bases and J by 1 base, and 10 bases separated the two germline ends. The CDR3 covers 15 residues. Partial CDR3 DNA: TGTGCCAGCTCTCTCAACCCTGGGGGTGCAGAAACGCTGTAT. This sequence encodes CASSLNPGGAETLY. The whole CDR3 reads CASSLNPGGAETLYF.

This clone was counted a few times. The genes and germline here are from mouse. Read data end 1 residue before the CDR3 end; the end is taken from the germline J gene. The chain couples TRBV23 to TRBJ1-4; the D call of TRBD1 is as the table states it, not checked on the DNA. In germline, CDR1 is KGHTA, CDR2 FQNQQP. This CDR3 contains 15 residues. Incomplete CDR3 DNA: TGCTCCAGCAGCCGACAGGGGGTTTCCAACGAAAGATTATTT. Protein: CSSSRQGVSNERLF. The CDR3 reads in full as CSSSRQGVSNERLFF.

In the case of this clone: Gene labels here are mouse ones. Read sequence stops 1 residue before the CDR3 end, and the germline J gene provides the missing end. This chain connects TRBV3 to TRBJ2-3; 8 bases align to TRBD1. CDR3 length equals 13 residues. The V and J ends lost 4 bases and 3 bases, in that order; junction bases with no gene match: 0. The V gene's germline CDR1 is SNHLY and CDR2 FYNGKV (reference sequence). CDR3 bases read: TGTGCCAGCAGCTGGGACAGGGCAGAAACGCTGTAT. Protein: CASSWDRAETLY. The whole CDR3 region reads CASSWDRAETLYF.

This clone was detected only a few times. Here the gene names and germline are mouse. The CDR3 end lies 1 residue beyond the end of the read and is filled in from the germline J gene. The rearrangement uses TRBV14 and TRBJ2-7; the D is unclear. V lost 2 bases to trimming and J lost 0 bases, with 6 bases between them. The CDR3 runs 13 residues. The germline gives CDR1 SGHDT, CDR2 FRDEAV. CDR3 in amino acids: CASSLVNSYEQYF. CDR3 DNA, as far as it was read: TGTGCCAGCAGTTTAGTCAACTCCTATGAACAGTAC.

In regard to this clone: The genes and germline here are from mouse. The read comes to an end 1 residue before the CDR3 does, leaving the germline J gene to fill in the end. The chain employs TRBV2 and TRBJ1-2; D uncertain. V shed 0 bases and J shed 2 bases, with 4 bases lying between them. The CDR3 consists of 13 residues. The germline CDR1 and CDR2 sequences are LGHNA and YSYQKL. The CDR3 sequence: CASSQEQNSDYTF. The DNA read from the CDR3 is TGTGCCAGCAGCCAAGAACAGAACTCCGACTACACC.

This clone turned up a few times. Germline and genes here are mouse. The read finishes 1 residue shy of the CDR3 end, and the germline J gene is used to complete it. The V call is TRBV29, the J call TRBJ1-1, with D possibly being TRBD1 (6 bases). The CDR3 is 14 residues long. V was trimmed by 5 bases and J by 3 bases, leaving 13 bases between them. Germline CDR1 MSHET, CDR2 SYDVDS. CDR3 protein: CASSPSRGHTEVFF. The CDR3 DNA, read in part, is TGTGCTAGCAGTCCCTCCAGGGGACACACAGAAGTCTTC.

This clone was recorded a few times. Any gene name here is a mouse gene name. The read stops 1 residue short of the end of the CDR3; the missing end is completed from the germline J gene. The rearrangement uses TRBV23 and TRBJ2-5; the listed D gene, TRBD1, was not tested against the DNA. The germline V gene encodes CDR1 KGHTA and CDR2 FQNQQP. This CDR3 is built from 14 residues. The CDR3 sequence: CSSSQNKNQDTQYF. The sequenced part of the CDR3 DNA is TGCTCCAGCAGTCAAAACAAAAACCAAGACACCCAGTAC.

On this clone: Mouse names are used for the genes. The read gets to within 1 residue of the CDR3 end, and the germline J gene fills in the rest. This chain joins TRBV5 and TRBJ1-3; D remains unclear. Between the trimmed V and J ends, which lost 4 bases and 0 bases, there was a span of 7 bases. The CDR3 runs to 14 residues. Germline V gene lookup returns CDR1 LGHNA and CDR2 YNLKQL (reference sequence). CDR3 DNA, as far as it was read: TGTGCCAGCAGCCTCGAGAATTCTGGAAATACGCTCTAT. Protein: CASSLENSGNTLY. The whole CDR3 is CASSLENSGNTLYF.

This clone showed up just a few times. Genes and germline are mouse. The CDR3 end falls 1 residue outside the read, so it is completed with the germline J gene. This rearrangement joins TRBV1 to TRBJ2-7; 9 nucleotides agree with TRBD2. Unmatched junction bases numbered 2, after V lost 0 bases and J lost 2 bases. There are 15 residues in the CDR3. Per germline, CDR1 NSQYPW and CDR2 LRSPGD (reference sequence). The CDR3 loop reads CTCSAELGGPYEQYF. The part of the CDR3 DNA that was read is TGCACCTGCAGTGCAGAACTGGGGGGACCCTATGAACAGTAC.

Concerning this clone: Gene names are the mouse ones. Read coverage stops 1 residue before the CDR3 terminus; the germline J gene supplies the remainder. The chain combines TRBV3 with TRBJ1-3; D is uncertain. V dropped 5 bases and J dropped 0 bases, with 8 bases sitting between them. The CDR3 totals 14 residues. Germline loops: CDR1 SNHLY, CDR2 FYNGKV (reference sequence). The CDR3 sequence: CASSPHSSGNTLYF. The covered CDR3 bases are TGTGCCAGCAGCCCCCACAGTTCTGGAAATACGCTCTAT.